In its sample, the clone carrying this T cell receptor (beta chain) was seen a few times. Its antigen is currently unknown. This specimen comes from a study of T-cell memory formation after mild COVID-19. Study in general: Clustering of TCRs was largely donor specific. Whole-study findings and limits: While clones contracting from day 15 to 85 were balanced between CD4 and CD8, later expanders leaned CD4+. Clones from the second wave (peaking day 37) had unconfirmed SARS-CoV-2 specificity. Shrinking CD4+ clones resided mostly in CM and EM, and CD8+ ones in EMRA.

TCRdb recomputed calls from the 5' RACE reads with MiXCR, one row per CDR3 protein. Of under 250,000 distinct CDR3 sequences detected, about 10% appear once; the ten largest clones hold roughly 3%. CDR1 is SGHTA, CDR2 FQGNSA, per germline. The ends lost 5 bases at V and 5 bases at J; junction bases unmatched: 5. The CDR3 is made up of 14 amino acids. The sequenced sample consisted of PBMCs or a T cell subset sorted from them (not recorded which). The V gene is TRBV7-2, the J gene TRBJ2-3; 9 positions agree with TRBD1. The TCR originated in a man between 18 and 35 years old who had mild COVID-19 (a few samples of this study predate the infection). Cell type and time point are not known. The CDR3 DNA sequence: TGTGCCAGCAGCCGGGACAGGGACGGAGATACGCAGTATTTT. It translates to CASSRDRDGDTQYF.